Presented here are 7 T cell receptor beta chains from one specimen sequenced in a study of CXCR3-negative and CXCR3-positive naive CD8 T cells. 5' RACE with UMI labels generated the TRB cDNA libraries. With the 5' RACE reads reprocessed, TCRdb shows one record per CDR3 protein and no DNA. The sample table sets out 50,000 to 65,000 distinct CDR3 sequences. Antigens for these TCRs are unknown. Study-wide results and caveats: Naive cells with CXCR3 showed TRB CDR3s that were more hydrophobic than those in CXCR3-negative naive cells.

Sequenced material: naive CXCR3+ CD8+ T cells from blood. The subset is: CD45RO-CCR7+CD27+CD95- naive CD8+ T cells expressing CXCR3 (TNR3+). The receptors derive from a human donor in good health. Some clones in this sample may be carry-over from other donors' samples.

The chain combines TRBV6-5 with TRBJ2-3; TCRdb's D call of TRBD1 is untestable without DNA. Germline V gene lookup returns CDR1 MNHEY and CDR2 SVGAGI. The CDR3 consists of 16 residues. CDR3 amino acids: CASSYLGTGRWGTQYF.

The V gene is TRBV6-1, the J gene TRBJ2-7. Germline-derived CDR1 and CDR2 are MNHNS and SASEGT. The CDR3 loop spans 15 amino acids. CDR3 region: CASSELAESSYEQYF.

The chain employs TRBV6-6 and TRBJ2-3; TCRdb indicates TRBD1, and absent DNA this call remains unverified. Germline values: CDR1 MNHNY, CDR2 SVGAGI (reference sequence). The CDR3 is 14 residues long. CDR3: CASTIGVTTDTQYF.

V usage is TRBV29-1 and J usage is TRBJ2-2; absent DNA, TCRdb's TRBD2 call cannot be checked. This CDR3 spans 16 amino acids. Per germline, CDR1 SQVTM and CDR2 ANQGSEA. The CDR3 reads CSVEDLAGGNTGELFF.

CDR3: CASSTGLAGNNEQFF. The chain joins TRBV7-2 to TRBJ2-1; there is no DNA to check the TCRdb D call of TRBD2. CDR3 length equals 15 residues. The germline V gene encodes CDR1 SGHTA and CDR2 FQGNSA.

The chain recombines TRBV7-2 with TRBJ1-1. This CDR3 comprises 12 residues. Germline assignment: CDR1 SGHTA and CDR2 FQGNSA. The CDR3 reads CASSQFHPEAFF.

The chain links TRBV7-2 to TRBJ2-1; absent DNA, TCRdb's TRBD1 call cannot be checked. This CDR3 has 16 residues. The germline V gene encodes CDR1 SGHTA and CDR2 FQGNSA. CDR3 in amino acids: CASSSPLDRYYNEQFF.